This passage covers 30 T cell receptor beta chains from one sample sequenced in a study of blood T cells in healthy people across ages. Through a sample-barcoded 5' primer and a J-beta primer mix, a second PCR was run for about 6 to 11 cycles. One entry per CDR3 protein results from TCRdb running MiXCR on the 5' RACE reads. The data contain some 710,000 distinct CDR3 sequences, less than 60% of them singletons. Sequencing used blood. The receptors shown here come from a man older than 75 in good health.

The chain links TRBV19 to TRBJ2-5; D is perhaps TRBD1 (6 bases). With the DNA end fitting TRBJ2-7 better, the J assignment may be wrong. Germline V lookup: CDR1 LNHDA, CDR2 SQIVND (reference sequence). The CDR3 runs to 14 residues. CDR3 sequence (DNA): TGTGCCAGCACCAAGGGCAGGGGTGACTACGAGCAGTACTTC. Translation: CASTKGRGDYEQYF.

The table lists this clonotype with a few counts. DNA of the CDR3: TGTGCCAGCAGTGGGATTCCCGGGGAGCGCCCCGTGGATGGCTACACCTTC. It yields the protein CASSGIPGERPVDGYTF. This chain joins TRBV28 and TRBJ1-2; D ambiguous. V was shortened by 5 bases and J by 6 bases, with 25 bases between the two germline ends. CDR1 is MDHEN, CDR2 SYDVKM, per germline. This CDR3 has 17 amino acids.

As to this clonotype: A much larger clone differs from this one at a single base, so this may be a read error. The J gene is TRBJ2-1, the V gene TRBV24-1, with D tentatively TRBD1 or TRBD2 (5 bases each). V lost 9 bases and J 3 bases, leaving 17 bases between the germline ends. The V gene's germline CDR1 is KGHDR and CDR2 SFDVKD. CDR3 size: 15 residues. The CDR3 is CATEIRGTYYNEQFF. The CDR3 coding sequence is TGTGCCACCGAGATACGGGGCACCTACTACAATGAGCAGTTCTTC.

V usage is TRBV5-1 and J usage is TRBJ2-2; 12 nucleotides match TRBD2. J gave up 6 bases and V 0 bases, and 6 bases lay outside the gene matches. The CDR3 extends over 17 amino acids. CDR1 is SGHRS and CDR2 is YFSETQ in the germline V gene. CDR3 nucleotide sequence: TGCGCCAGCAGCTTGGGACTAGCGGGAGTGGAGGCCGGGGAGCTGTTTTTT. It translates to CASSLGLAGVEAGELFF. Full variable domain (outside the CDR3, taken from reference TRBV5-1 and TRBJ2-2): KAGVTQTPRYLIKTRGQQVTLSCSPISGHRSVSWYQQTPGQGLQFLFEYFSETQRNKGNFPGRFSGRQFSNSRSEMNVSTLELGDSALYLCASSLGLAGVEAGELFFGEGSRLTVL.

This chain connects TRBV3-1 to TRBJ2-4; the D gene is possibly TRBD2 (5 bases). The better agreement between TRBJ2-7 and the DNA end casts doubt on the J call. Germline values: CDR1 LGHDT, CDR2 YNNKEL (reference sequence). This CDR3 has 15 residues. The CDR3 sequence is CASSRESTLPYEQYF. DNA of the CDR3: TGTGCCAGCAGCAGGGAGAGTACCCTTCCCTACGAGCAGTACTTC.

This sequence joins TRBV30 and TRBJ2-6; 9 bases are shared with TRBD1. Trimming at V came to 4 bases and at J to 4 bases, leaving 11 bases not matched to a gene. The germline CDR1 and CDR2 sequences are GTSNPN and SVGIG (reference sequence). The CDR3 has 17 residues. The CDR3 coding sequence is TGTGCCTGGACCGTCCCGGGACAGGGACCAGGGGCCAACGTCCTGACTTTC. Translation: CAWTVPGQGPGANVLTF.

This clonotype was seen only a few times. The chain recombines TRBV7-8 with TRBJ2-3; 8 bases map to TRBD2. CDR3 length: 17 amino acids. Losses at the gene ends were 2 bases for V and 0 bases for J; bases not matched to a gene: 7. Looked up from germline, CDR1 is SGHVS and CDR2 is FQNEAQ. This CDR3 reads CASSLIVSGTSTDTQYF. CDR3 coding DNA: TGTGCCAGCAGCTTAATTGTTAGCGGGACTAGCACAGATACGCAGTATTTT.

This clonotype was recorded a few times. The chain recombines TRBV6-5 with TRBJ1-1; 8 positions match TRBD1. Germline V CDR1 and CDR2: MNHEY, SVGAGI. This CDR3 is 14 amino acids long. V was pared by 6 bases and J by 1 base, with 4 bases of the junction left unmatched. As DNA, the CDR3 is TGTGCCAGCAGAATCGACAGGGGGAACACTGAAGCTTTCTTT. Translated: CASRIDRGNTEAFF.

The rearrangement links TRBV27 to TRBJ2-4, with 7 nucleotides matching TRBD1. This CDR3 spans 14 amino acids. The V segment lost 5 bases and the J segment 8 bases; nucleotides outside the gene matches: 9. CDR1 is MNHEY, CDR2 SMNVEV, per germline (reference sequence). Written as DNA, the CDR3 is TGTGCCAGCAGTAAGACAGGGTTAGTGGACATTCAGTACTTC. This gives the protein CASSKTGLVDIQYF.

J is TRBJ2-3 and V is TRBV24-1; 8 positions agree with TRBD2. The CDR3 consists of 17 residues. The germline gives CDR1 KGHDR, CDR2 SFDVKD. The trim removed 5 bases at V and 5 bases at J, leaving 14 bases unmatched. This chain's CDR3 is CATSALTSGLEGDTQYF. Written as DNA, the CDR3 is TGTGCCACCAGTGCCCTCACTAGCGGCCTTGAAGGAGATACGCAGTATTTT.

The table lists this clonotype with a few counts. The chain joins TRBV7-6 to TRBJ2-1, with TRBD2 identical over 7 bases. The CDR3 loop spans 15 amino acids. Germline V gives CDR1 SGHVS, CDR2 FNYEAQ. J gave up 1 base and V 5 bases, and 5 bases lay outside the gene matches. The CDR3 DNA reads as TGTGCCAGCAGCGACGCGGGGGATTCCTACAATGAGCAGTTCTTC. Translating it yields CASSDAGDSYNEQFF.

The rearrangement links TRBV10-3 to TRBJ2-1, with a weak D call TRBD2 (5 bases). Germline CDR1 is ENHRY and CDR2 is SYGVKD. V lost 2 bases and J 4 bases, leaving 12 bases between the germline ends. The CDR3 length is 15 residues. This CDR3 is CAISEVGEPYNEQFF. The CDR3 DNA reads TGTGCCATCAGTGAGGTCGGGGAGCCATACAATGAGCAGTTCTTC.

The chain has TRBV21-1 and TRBJ2-5. TRBV21-1 is an annotated pseudogene. The CDR3 is 14 amino acids. Here the CDR3 reads CASSRPAIQETQYF. The CDR3 nucleotides are TGTGCCAGCAGCAGGCCGGCAATCCAAGAGACCCAGTACTTC.

As regards this clonotype: An end of the junction differs from the germline gene, which may be a read error. Here the CDR3 DNA reads TGCGCCAGCAGCCGGGACCTACAAGAGTCCCAGTACTTC. Amino acids: CASSRDLQESQYF. The chain employs TRBV5-1 and TRBJ2-5; D tentatively fits TRBD1 or TRBD2 (5 bases each). This CDR3 contains 13 residues. Per the germline V gene, CDR1 is SGHRS and CDR2 is YFSETQ.

The chain has TRBV20-1 and TRBJ2-7, with 8 bases identical to TRBD2. Trimming cost V 5 bases and J 3 bases; bases outside gene matches: 12. CDR3 length equals 15 residues. The V gene's germline CDR1 is DFQATT and CDR2 SNEGSKA (reference sequence). This CDR3 is CSADHTSGEDYEQYF. The CDR3 DNA follows: TGCAGTGCTGATCATACTAGCGGCGAAGACTACGAGCAGTACTTC.

The chain recombines TRBV6-1 with TRBJ1-4, with 7 bases that match TRBD1. This CDR3 contains 14 residues. The V and J ends lost 6 bases and 7 bases, in that order; junction bases with no gene match: 8. Germline-derived CDR1 and CDR2 are MNHNS and SASEGT. Here the CDR3 reads CASSWGTVGEKLFF. The DNA of the CDR3 is TGTGCCAGCAGCTGGGGGACAGTCGGTGAAAAACTGTTTTTT.

V is TRBV12-3 or TRBV12-4 and J is TRBJ2-1, with D perhaps given as TRBD1 or TRBD2 (5 bases each). The CDR3 has 13 amino acids. Trimming took off 3 bases at V and 6 bases at J, with 9 bases between the two ends. For the CDR3, the DNA is TGTGCCAGCAGTTTTGATGGGGGCAATGAGCAGTTCTTC. Translating it yields CASSFDGGNEQFF.

This clonotype has at least ten counts. The CDR3, as DNA: TGTGCCAGCAGCGTACCCGGCGGAGATACGCAGTATTTT. Translated: CASSVPGGDTQYF. V usage is TRBV7-9 and J usage is TRBJ2-3; D is ambiguous. CDR3 length: 13 amino acids. Looked up from germline, CDR1 is SEHNR and CDR2 is FQNEAQ (reference sequence). Trimming took 5 bases from V and 5 from J, leaving 11 bases between them.

This clonotype was recorded at least ten times. The chain uses TRBV27 and TRBJ2-3, with 12 bases identical to TRBD2. Per the germline V gene, CDR1 is MNHEY and CDR2 is SMNVEV (reference sequence). CDR3 length equals 17 residues. V trimming: 0 bases; J trimming: 7 bases; junction bases outside the gene matches: 8. CDR3 sequence reads: CASSLSATSGRLYTQYF. The CDR3 nucleotides are TGTGCCAGCAGTTTATCTGCGACTAGCGGGAGACTGTATACGCAGTATTTT.

The J gene is TRBJ2-1, the V gene TRBV15; no reliable D call. Germline loops: CDR1 LNHNV, CDR2 YYDKDF (reference sequence). With 0 bases removed from V and 9 bases from J, the gap between germline ends came to 9 bases. The CDR3 runs to 13 residues. The CDR3 protein is CATSRDSGFEQFF. CDR3 nucleotides: TGTGCCACCAGCAGAGATAGTGGGTTTGAGCAGTTCTTC.

V and J are TRBV12-3 or TRBV12-4 and TRBJ2-7, with 7 nucleotides matching TRBD1. The V gene end was trimmed by 7 bases and the J gene end by 7 bases; junction bases not matched to a gene: 16. The CDR3 extends over 15 amino acids. The CDR3 region is CASTPTGVNYNEQYF. CDR3 coding DNA: TGTGCCAGCACCCCCACAGGGGTAAACTACAATGAGCAGTACTTC.

The CDR3 DNA sequence: TGCGCCAGCGCCGGACAGGGGGCAACAGATACGCAGTATTTT. Translated: CASAGQGATDTQYF. The V call is TRBV5-1, the J call TRBJ2-3; 11 bases match TRBD1. Germline V CDR1 and CDR2: SGHRS, YFSETQ. V lost 7 bases to trimming and J lost 3 bases; unmatched junction nucleotides: 4. The CDR3 extends over 14 amino acids.

The rearrangement uses TRBV5-1 and TRBJ1-4; no definite D call. Per germline, CDR1 SGHRS and CDR2 YFSETQ. CDR3 length: 15 residues. V was trimmed by 3 bases and J by 4 bases, leaving 13 bases between them. This CDR3 is CASSSYPAVNEKLFF. DNA for the CDR3: TGCGCCAGCAGCTCGTACCCAGCTGTTAATGAAAAACTGTTTTTT.

Details on this clonotype: A much larger clone is a single base away; this may be a read error. This chain links TRBV29-1 with TRBJ2-4; D is tentatively TRBD1 or TRBD2 (5 bases each). With the DNA end fitting TRBJ2-7 better, the J assignment may be wrong. CDR3 length equals 13 residues. Germline CDR1 and CDR2: SQVTM and ANQGSEA. In DNA form, the CDR3 reads TGCAGCGCTCCGAACCCTGCTGGGGGCGAGCAGTACTTC. Encoded protein: CSAPNPAGGEQYF.

The chain is built from TRBV4-3 and TRBJ2-3, with 8 bases lining up with TRBD2. Looked up from germline, CDR1 is LGHNA and CDR2 is YSLEER. There are 14 residues in the CDR3. Trimming at V came to 3 bases and at J to 9 bases, leaving 8 bases not matched to a gene. The CDR3 reads CASSQGLVFVTQYF. The CDR3, as DNA: TGCGCCAGCAGCCAGGGACTAGTCTTCGTAACGCAGTATTTT.

This clonotype was detected only a few times. This sequence joins TRBV28 and TRBJ2-7; 10 bases are shared with TRBD2. This CDR3 has 16 residues. V dropped 3 bases and J dropped 7; count of bases not matched to a gene: 12. CDR1 and CDR2 (germline): MDHEN, SYDVKM. The CDR3 DNA is TGTGCCAGCAGTTTGCCTAGCGGGAGTTCGAAGAATGAGCAGTACTTC. The encoded protein is CASSLPSGSSKNEQYF.

The chain couples TRBV6-5 to TRBJ2-3; possible D gene TRBD2, 6 bases. CDR1 and CDR2 (germline): MNHEY, SVGAGI. V was pared by 7 bases and J by 1 base, with 18 bases between. The CDR3 spans 16 residues. The DNA for the CDR3 is TGTGCCAGCAAAAAAGGAGGGGTAGCGCGCACAGATACGCAGTATTTT. This sequence encodes CASKKGGVARTDTQYF.

The genes are TRBV25-1 and TRBJ1-6; D might be TRBD1 (6 bases). CDR1 and CDR2 from the germline V gene are MGHDK and SYGVNS. This CDR3 region has 16 residues. Trimming left V 1 base short and J 7 bases short, with 14 bases between. Here the CDR3 DNA reads TGTGCCAGCAGTGAATTGTTAGCAGGGGCGAATTCACCCCTCCACTTT. Its translation is CASSELLAGANSPLHF.

This clonotype was counted ten times or more. The rearrangement links TRBV12-3 or TRBV12-4 to TRBJ2-7, with 7 bases lining up with TRBD1. The CDR3 has 13 amino acids. J lost 0 bases, V lost 6 bases, and 2 bases had no gene match. The CDR3 spells CASRRDSSYEQYF. CDR3 coding DNA: TGTGCCAGCAGGAGGGACAGCTCCTACGAGCAGTACTTC.

This clonotype was seen more than once but under ten times. This chain uses TRBV14 with TRBJ1-1; D call uncertain. This CDR3 region has 14 residues. V was pared by 0 bases and J by 5 bases, with 10 bases between. Germline assignment: CDR1 SGHDN and CDR2 FVKESK. CDR3 amino acids: CASSQDLGVTEAFF. CDR3 DNA: TGTGCCAGCAGCCAAGATCTGGGTGTTACTGAAGCTTTCTTT.